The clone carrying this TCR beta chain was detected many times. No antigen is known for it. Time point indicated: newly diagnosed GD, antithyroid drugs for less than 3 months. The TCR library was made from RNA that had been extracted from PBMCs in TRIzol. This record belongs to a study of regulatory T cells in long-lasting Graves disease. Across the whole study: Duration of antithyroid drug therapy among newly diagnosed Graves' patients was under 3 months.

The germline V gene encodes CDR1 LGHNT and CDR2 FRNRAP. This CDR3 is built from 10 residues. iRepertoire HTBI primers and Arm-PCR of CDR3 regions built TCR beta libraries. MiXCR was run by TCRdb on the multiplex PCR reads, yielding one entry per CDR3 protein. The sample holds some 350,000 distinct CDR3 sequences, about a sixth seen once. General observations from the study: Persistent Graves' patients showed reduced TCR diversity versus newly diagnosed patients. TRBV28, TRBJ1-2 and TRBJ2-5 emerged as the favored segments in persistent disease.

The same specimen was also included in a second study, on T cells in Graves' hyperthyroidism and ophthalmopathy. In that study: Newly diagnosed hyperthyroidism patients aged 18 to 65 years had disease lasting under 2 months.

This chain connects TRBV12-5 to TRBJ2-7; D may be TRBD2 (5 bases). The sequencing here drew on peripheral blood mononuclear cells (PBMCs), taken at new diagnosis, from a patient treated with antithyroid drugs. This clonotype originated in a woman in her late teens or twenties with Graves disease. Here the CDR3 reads CASGPYEQYF. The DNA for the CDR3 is TGTGCCAGCGGCCCCTACGAGCAGTACTTC. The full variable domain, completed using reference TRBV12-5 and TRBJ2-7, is DARVTQTPRHKVTEMGQEVTMRCQPILGHNTVFWYRQTMMQGLELLAYFRNRAPLDDSGMPKDRFSAEMPDATLATLKIQPSEPRDSAVYFCASGPYEQYFGPGTRLTVT.